This TCR beta chain came from a study of technical replicates of blood from a handful of donors. V shed 3 bases, J shed 0 bases, and the junction held 12 bases outside the gene matches. In germline, CDR1 is MNHEY, CDR2 SMNVEV (reference sequence). The length of the CDR3 is 18 residues. Profiling relied on immunoSEQ multiplex PCR, and the TCRdb table lists in-frame clones only, not all of them. The table shows some 71,000 clones, with approximately 97% occurring only once. The rearrangement uses TRBV27 and TRBJ2-3; 7 bases are a match to TRBD2. This receptor was taken from a human donor in good health. Sequencing used T cells isolated from PBMCs. Here the CDR3 reads CASSFASGLLGSTDTQYF. The CDR3 DNA reads TGTGCCAGCAGTTTTGCTAGCGGTCTACTGGGTAGCACAGATACGCAGTATTTT.